The clone carrying this T cell receptor beta chain was detected only a few times. Its antigen is not known. The CDR3 covers 14 residues. Germline V gives CDR1 MGHDK, CDR2 SYGVNS. The V gene lost 2 bases and the J gene lost 0 bases, with 6 bases spanning the gap. The data derive from a study of metastatic and nonmetastatic thyroid tumors. Study background: Both malignant and benign thyroid patients supplied peripheral blood and tumor or nodule tissue samples, across which the repertoires of these patients were then compared.

Per the original methods: For papillary thyroid cancer, a distant-metastasis classifier was constructed from CDR3 differences observed across clinicopathological groups. TCRdb re-clonotyped the PCR reads through MiXCR. These V and J calls rely on TCRdb rather than the paper's analysis. This sample yields about 3,400 clones, of which about a third are seen a single time; roughly 31% belongs to the top ten. General study points: Reported TCR beta diversity, measured in blood and tumor, was significantly higher for malignant thyroid tumors than for benign nodules.

Nobody among the patients had been given any treatment before thyroid surgery. This clonotype was sampled from a male donor with papillary thyroid cancer or a benign thyroid nodule (not recorded which). Some clones in this sample may be carry-over from other donors' samples. The specimen was adjacent normal tissue. The V and J genes are TRBV25-1 and TRBJ2-3; D call uncertain. The chain's CDR3 is CASSEHGSTDTQYF. CDR3 in DNA: TGTGCCAGCAGTGAACATGGGAGCACAGATACGCAGTATTTT.